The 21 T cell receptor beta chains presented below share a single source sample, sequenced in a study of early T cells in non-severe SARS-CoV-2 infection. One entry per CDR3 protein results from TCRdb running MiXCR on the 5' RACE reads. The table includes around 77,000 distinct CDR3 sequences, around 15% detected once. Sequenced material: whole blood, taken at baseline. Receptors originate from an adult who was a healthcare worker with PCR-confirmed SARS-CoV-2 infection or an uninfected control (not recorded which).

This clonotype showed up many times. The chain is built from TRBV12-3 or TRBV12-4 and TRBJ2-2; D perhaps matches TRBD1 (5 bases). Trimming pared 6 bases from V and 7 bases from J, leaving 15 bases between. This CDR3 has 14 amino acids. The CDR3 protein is CASSLGALGGELFF. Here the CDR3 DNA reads TGTGCCAGCAGCCTTGGGGCACTCGGCGGGGAGCTGTTTTTT.

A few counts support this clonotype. The DNA of the CDR3 is TGTGCCAGCAGCCAGGGGAGTAGGGGCAATCAGCCCCAGCATTTT. Protein product: CASSQGSRGNQPQHF. This chain joins TRBV2 and TRBJ1-5, with TRBD1 as a possible D gene (6 bases). CDR1 and CDR2 (germline): SNHLY, FYNNEI. CDR3 length: 15 residues. V was cut by 6 bases and J by 2 bases, with 14 bases left in between.

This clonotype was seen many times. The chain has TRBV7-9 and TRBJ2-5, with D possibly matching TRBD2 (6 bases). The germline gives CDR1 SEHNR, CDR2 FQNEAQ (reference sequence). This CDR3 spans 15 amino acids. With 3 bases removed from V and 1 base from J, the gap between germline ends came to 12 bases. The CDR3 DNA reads TGTGCCAGCAGCTTCATGGGGGACTCCCAAGAGACCCAGTACTTC. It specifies CASSFMGDSQETQYF.

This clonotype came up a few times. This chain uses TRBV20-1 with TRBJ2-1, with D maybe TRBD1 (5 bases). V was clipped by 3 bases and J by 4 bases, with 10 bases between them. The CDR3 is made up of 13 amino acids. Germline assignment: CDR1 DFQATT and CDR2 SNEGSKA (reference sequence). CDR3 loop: CSASQGYYNEQFF. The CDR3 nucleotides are TGCAGTGCTAGTCAGGGCTATTACAATGAGCAGTTCTTC.

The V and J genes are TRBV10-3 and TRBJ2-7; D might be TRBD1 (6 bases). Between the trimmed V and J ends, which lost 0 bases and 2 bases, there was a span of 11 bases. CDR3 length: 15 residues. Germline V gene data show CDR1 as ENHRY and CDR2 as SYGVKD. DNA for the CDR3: TGTGCCATCAGTGAGTCAGACAGGCCGCCCTACGAGCAGTACTTC. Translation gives CAISESDRPPYEQYF.

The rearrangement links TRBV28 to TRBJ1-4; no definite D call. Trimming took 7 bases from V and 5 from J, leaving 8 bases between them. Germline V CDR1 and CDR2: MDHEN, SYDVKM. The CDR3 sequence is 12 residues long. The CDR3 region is CASTGENEKLFF. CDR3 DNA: TGTGCCAGCACTGGGGAGAATGAAAAACTGTTTTTT.

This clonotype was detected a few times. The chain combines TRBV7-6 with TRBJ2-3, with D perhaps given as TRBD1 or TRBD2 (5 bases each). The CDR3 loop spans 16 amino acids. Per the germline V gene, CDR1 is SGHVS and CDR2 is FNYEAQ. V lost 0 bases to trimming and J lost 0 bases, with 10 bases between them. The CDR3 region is CASSLAGVTSTDTQYF. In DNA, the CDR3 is TGTGCCAGCAGCTTAGCGGGGGTTACTAGCACAGATACGCAGTATTTT.

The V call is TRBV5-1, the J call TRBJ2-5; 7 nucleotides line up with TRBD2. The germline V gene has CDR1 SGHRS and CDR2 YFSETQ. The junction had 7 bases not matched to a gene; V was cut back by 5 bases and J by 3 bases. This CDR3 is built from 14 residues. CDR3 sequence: CASRRREVEETQYF. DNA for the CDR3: TGCGCCAGCAGACGACGGGAGGTTGAAGAGACCCAGTACTTC.

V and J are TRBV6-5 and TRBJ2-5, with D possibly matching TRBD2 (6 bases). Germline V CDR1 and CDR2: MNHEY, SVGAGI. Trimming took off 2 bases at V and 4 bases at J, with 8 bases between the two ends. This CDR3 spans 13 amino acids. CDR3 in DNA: TGTGCCAGCAGTTACGTGGGAGGAGAGACCCAGTACTTC. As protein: CASSYVGGETQYF.

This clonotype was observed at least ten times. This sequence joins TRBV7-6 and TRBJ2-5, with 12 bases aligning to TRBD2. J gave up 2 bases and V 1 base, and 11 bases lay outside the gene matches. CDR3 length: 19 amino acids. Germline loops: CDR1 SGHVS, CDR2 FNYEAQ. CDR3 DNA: TGTGCCAGCAGCTTAGAGAGGAAGAGGACTAGCGGGGTACAAGAGACCCAGTACTTC. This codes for CASSLERKRTSGVQETQYF.

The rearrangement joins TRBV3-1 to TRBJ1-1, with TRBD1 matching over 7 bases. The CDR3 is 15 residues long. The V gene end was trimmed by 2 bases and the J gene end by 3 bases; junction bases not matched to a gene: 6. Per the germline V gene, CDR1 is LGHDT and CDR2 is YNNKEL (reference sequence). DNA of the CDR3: TGTGCCAGCAGCCAAATAAAGGGGGCGGACACTGAAGCTTTCTTT. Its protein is CASSQIKGADTEAFF.

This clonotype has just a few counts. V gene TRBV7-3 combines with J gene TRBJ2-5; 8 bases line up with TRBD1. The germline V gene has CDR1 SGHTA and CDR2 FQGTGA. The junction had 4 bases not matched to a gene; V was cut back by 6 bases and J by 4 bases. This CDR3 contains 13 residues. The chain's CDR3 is CASSSDRGETQYF. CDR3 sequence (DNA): TGTGCCAGCAGTTCCGACAGGGGAGAGACCCAGTACTTC.

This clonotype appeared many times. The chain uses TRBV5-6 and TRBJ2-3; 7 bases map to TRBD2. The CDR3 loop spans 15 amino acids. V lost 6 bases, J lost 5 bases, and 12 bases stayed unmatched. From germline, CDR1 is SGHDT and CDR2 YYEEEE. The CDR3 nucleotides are TGTGCCAGCATCCAGAGCGGGGTGGGACGAGATACGCAGTATTTT. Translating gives CASIQSGVGRDTQYF.

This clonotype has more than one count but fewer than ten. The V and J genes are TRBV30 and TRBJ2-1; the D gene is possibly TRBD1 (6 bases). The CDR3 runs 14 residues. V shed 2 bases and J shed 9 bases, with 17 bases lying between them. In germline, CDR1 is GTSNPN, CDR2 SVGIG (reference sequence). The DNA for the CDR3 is TGTGCCTGGAGTAACAACAGGGTCGTGAGTGAGCAGTTCTTC. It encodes CAWSNNRVVSEQFF.

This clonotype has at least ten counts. The CDR3 DNA reads TGTGCCAGCAGCCCCCTCGGGGGGCGCGGTCAGCCCCAGCATTTT. Its translation: CASSPLGGRGQPQHF. The J gene is TRBJ1-5, the V gene TRBV11-2; a possible D gene is TRBD1 (6 bases). Germline CDR1 reads SGHAT; CDR2 reads FQNNGV. This CDR3 comprises 15 residues. V was trimmed by 5 bases and J by 6 bases, leaving 17 bases between them.

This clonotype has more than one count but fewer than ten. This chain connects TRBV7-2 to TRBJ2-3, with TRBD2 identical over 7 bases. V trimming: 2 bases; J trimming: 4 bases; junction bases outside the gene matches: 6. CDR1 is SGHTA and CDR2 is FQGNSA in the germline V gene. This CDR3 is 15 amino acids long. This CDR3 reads CASSLPGGRADTQYF. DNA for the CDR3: TGTGCCAGCAGCTTACCCGGCGGGAGAGCAGATACGCAGTATTTT.

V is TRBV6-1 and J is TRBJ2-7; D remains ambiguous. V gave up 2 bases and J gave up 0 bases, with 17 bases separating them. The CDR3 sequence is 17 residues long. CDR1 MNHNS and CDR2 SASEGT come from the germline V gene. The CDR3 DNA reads TGTGCCAGCAGTGAACGGGCCCTCTACGGCCCCTCCTACGAGCAGTACTTC. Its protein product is CASSERALYGPSYEQYF.

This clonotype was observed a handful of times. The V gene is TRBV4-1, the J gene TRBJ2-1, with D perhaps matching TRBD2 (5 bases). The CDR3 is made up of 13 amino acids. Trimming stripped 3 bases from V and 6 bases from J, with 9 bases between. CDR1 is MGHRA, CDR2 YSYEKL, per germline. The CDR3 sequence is CASSHPRGNEQFF. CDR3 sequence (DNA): TGCGCCAGCAGCCACCCCCGGGGCAATGAGCAGTTCTTC.

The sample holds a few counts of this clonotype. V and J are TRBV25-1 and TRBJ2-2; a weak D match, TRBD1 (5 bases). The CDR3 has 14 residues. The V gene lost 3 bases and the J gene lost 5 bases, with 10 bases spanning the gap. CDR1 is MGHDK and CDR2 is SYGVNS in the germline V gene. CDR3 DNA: TGTGCCAGCAGTGAGGGGCGTAGGACCGGGGAGCTGTTTTTT. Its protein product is CASSEGRRTGELFF.

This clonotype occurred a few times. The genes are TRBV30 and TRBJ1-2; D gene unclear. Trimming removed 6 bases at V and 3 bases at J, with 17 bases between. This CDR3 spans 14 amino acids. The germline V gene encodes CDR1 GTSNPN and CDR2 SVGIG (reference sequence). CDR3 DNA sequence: TGTGCCTGTAAGATTAGGGCTTGGGACTATGGCTACACCTTC. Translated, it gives CACKIRAWDYGYTF.

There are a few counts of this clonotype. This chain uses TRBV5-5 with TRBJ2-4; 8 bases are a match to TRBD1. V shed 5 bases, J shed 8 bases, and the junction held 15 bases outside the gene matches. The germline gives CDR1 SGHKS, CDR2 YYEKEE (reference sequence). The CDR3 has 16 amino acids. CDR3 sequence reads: CASSSQPGTGRDIQYF. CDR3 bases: TGTGCCAGCAGTTCGCAACCAGGGACAGGTAGAGACATTCAGTACTTC.